This T cell receptor beta chain is from a study of blood T cell repertoires in COVID-19. Study information: T cells, B-cell-depleted T cells, or PBMCs provided the cDNA or gDNA that served as material.

The CDR3 is 16 residues long. Germline lookup yields CDR1 SQVTM and CDR2 ANQGSEA. V shed 0 bases and J 7 bases; nucleotides not matched to a gene: 13. In the original processing: Scientists estimated how many nucleated cells there were by amplifying reference gene primers. Method: immunoSEQ multiplex PCR; TCRdb's copy keeps in-frame clones and lacks some. V and J calls and clone size are as listed in that table; D and trimming were resolved from the DNA. In the table there are about 670,000 clones, approximately 90% of which are singletons. This sequence was found in a woman under 30 with acute or convalescent COVID-19. Material: peripheral blood. The V call is TRBV29-1, the J call TRBJ1-1; 8 nucleotides agree with TRBD1. The CDR3 sequence: CSVEDLFGQGTGEAFF. CDR3 DNA: TGCAGCGTTGAAGATCTTTTCGGACAGGGAACTGGTGAAGCTTTCTTT.